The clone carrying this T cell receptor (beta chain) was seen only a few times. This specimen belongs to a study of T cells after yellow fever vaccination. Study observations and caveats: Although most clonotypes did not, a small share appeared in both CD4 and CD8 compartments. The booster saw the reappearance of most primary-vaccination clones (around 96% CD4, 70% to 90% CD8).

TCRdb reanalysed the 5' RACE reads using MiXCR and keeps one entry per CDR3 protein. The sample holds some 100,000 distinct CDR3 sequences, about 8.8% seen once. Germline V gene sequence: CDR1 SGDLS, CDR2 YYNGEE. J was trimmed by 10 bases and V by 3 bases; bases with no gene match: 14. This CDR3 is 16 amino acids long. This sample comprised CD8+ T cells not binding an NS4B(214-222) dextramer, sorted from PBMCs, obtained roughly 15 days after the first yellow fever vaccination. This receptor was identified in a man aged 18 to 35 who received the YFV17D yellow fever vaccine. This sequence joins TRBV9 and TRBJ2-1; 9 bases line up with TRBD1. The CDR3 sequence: CASSERWGQGAREQFF. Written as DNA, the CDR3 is TGTGCCAGCAGCGAACGGTGGGGACAGGGTGCTAGGGAGCAGTTCTTC.